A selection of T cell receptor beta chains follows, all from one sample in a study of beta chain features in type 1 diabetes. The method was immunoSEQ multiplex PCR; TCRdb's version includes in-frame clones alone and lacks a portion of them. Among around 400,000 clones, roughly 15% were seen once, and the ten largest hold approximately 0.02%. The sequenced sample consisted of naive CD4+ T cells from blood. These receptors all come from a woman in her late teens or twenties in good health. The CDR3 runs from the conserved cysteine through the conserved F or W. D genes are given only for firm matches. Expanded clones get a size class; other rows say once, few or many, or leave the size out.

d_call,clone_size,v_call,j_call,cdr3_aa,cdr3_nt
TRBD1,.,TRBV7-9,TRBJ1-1,CASSRQGDTEAFF,TGTGCCAGCAGCCGACAGGGTGACACTGAAGCTTTCTTT
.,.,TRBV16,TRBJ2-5,CASSQRTWQETQYF,TGTGCCAGCAGCCAAAGGACTTGGCAAGAGACCCAGTACTTC
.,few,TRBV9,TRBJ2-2,CASSVGDRSNTGELFF,TGTGCCAGCAGCGTAGGTGACAGGTCTAACACCGGGGAGCTGTTTTTT
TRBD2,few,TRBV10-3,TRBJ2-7,CASSGLARSYEQYF,TGTGCCAGTTCGGGACTAGCGCGCTCCTACGAGCAGTACTTC
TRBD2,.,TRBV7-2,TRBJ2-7,CASRLAGAPPVQYF,TGTGCCAGCAGATTAGCGGGAGCGCCCCCTGTGCAGTACTTC
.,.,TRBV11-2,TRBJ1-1,CASSLGPNTEAFF,TGTGCCAGCAGCTTGGGGCCAAACACTGAAGCTTTCTTT
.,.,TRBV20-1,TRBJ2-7,CSASSWSEQYF,TGCAGTGCTAGTAGTTGGAGCGAGCAGTACTTC
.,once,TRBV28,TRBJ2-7,CASSSVPGYRYF,TGTGCCAGCAGTTCCGTACCGGGGTACCGGTACTTC
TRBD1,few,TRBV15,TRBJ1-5,CATSLRQGFQPQHF,TGTGCCACCAGCCTACGACAGGGATTTCAGCCCCAGCATTTT
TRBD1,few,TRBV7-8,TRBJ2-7,CASSKTGGSYEQYF,TGTGCCAGCAGCAAAACAGGGGGGTCCTACGAGCAGTACTTC
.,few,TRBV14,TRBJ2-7,CASSQDSRERSPYEQYF,TGTGCCAGCAGCCAAGACTCCAGGGAACGGAGCCCCTACGAGCAGTACTTC
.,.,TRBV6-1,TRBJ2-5,CASSVLASVETQYF,TGTGCCAGCAGTGTCCTGGCCAGTGTGGAGACCCAGTACTTC
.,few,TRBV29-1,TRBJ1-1,CSVRQAATEAFF,TGCAGCGTCCGACAGGCAGCCACTGAAGCTTTCTTT
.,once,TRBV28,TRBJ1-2,CAITGYRASHGYTF,TGTGCCATAACAGGGTACCGCGCCTCCCATGGCTACACCTTC
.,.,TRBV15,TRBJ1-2,CATSRDIRGYTF,TGTGCCACCAGCAGAGATATCCGGGGCTACACCTTC
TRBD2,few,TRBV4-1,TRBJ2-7,CASSRLGLAGEVQYF,TGCGCCAGCAGCCGCCTAGGACTAGCGGGAGAGGTGCAGTACTTC
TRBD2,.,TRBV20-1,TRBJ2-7,CSAGGAYEQYF,TGCAGTGCGGGAGGGGCCTACGAGCAGTACTTC
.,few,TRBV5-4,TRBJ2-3,CASSSPGEGTDTQYF,TGTGCCAGCAGCTCCCCGGGAGAGGGCACAGATACGCAGTATTTT
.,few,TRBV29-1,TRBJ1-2,CSAPRGGTSRDNYGYTF,TGCAGCGCACCCCGGGGGGGAACGTCGAGGGATAACTATGGCTACACCTTC
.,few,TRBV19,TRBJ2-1,CASKDRINEQFF,TGTGCAAGTAAGGACAGAATTAATGAGCAGTTCTTC
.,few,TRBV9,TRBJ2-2,CASSVGGGLATGELFF,TGTGCCAGCAGCGTAGGGGGTGGGCTAGCCACCGGGGAGCTGTTTTTT
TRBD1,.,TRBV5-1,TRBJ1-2,CASSLEGQGHYGYTF,TGCGCCAGCAGCTTGGAGGGACAGGGCCACTATGGCTACACCTTC
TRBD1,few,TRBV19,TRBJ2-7,CASSTLTGTGSQLREQYF,TGTGCCAGTAGTACTCTAACCGGGACAGGGTCACAACTACGTGAGCAGTACTTC
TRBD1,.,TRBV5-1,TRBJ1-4,CASSSQGTNEKLFF,TGCGCCAGCAGCTCACAGGGGACTAATGAAAAACTGTTTTTT
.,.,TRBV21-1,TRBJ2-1,CASKASGIWNEQFF,TGTGCCAGCAAGGCTAGCGGGATATGGAATGAGCAGTTCTTC
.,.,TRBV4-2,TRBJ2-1,CASSRPGREDYNEQFF,TGTGCCAGCAGCCGGCCGGGCAGGGAAGACTACAATGAGCAGTTCTTC
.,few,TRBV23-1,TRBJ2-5,CASSSGIYQETQYF,TGCGCCAGCAGCTCAGGGATTTACCAAGAGACCCAGTACTTC
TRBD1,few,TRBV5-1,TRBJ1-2,CASSFGQGGGYTF,TGCGCCAGCAGCTTTGGACAGGGTGGCGGCTACACCTTC
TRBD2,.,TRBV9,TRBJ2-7,CASSPLAGPYEQYF,TGTGCCAGCAGCCCACTAGCGGGTCCCTACGAGCAGTACTTC
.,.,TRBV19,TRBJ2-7,CASSIPGFEQYF,TGTGCCAGTAGTATCCCGGGATTCGAGCAGTACTTC
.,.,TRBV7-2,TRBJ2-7,CASSSGNPTYEQYF,TGTGCCAGCAGCTCCGGTAACCCCACCTACGAGCAGTACTTC
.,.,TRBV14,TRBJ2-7,CASSRAGRGYEQYF,TGTGCCAGCAGCCGGGCAGGACGGGGCTACGAGCAGTACTTC
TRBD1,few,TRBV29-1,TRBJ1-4,CSVRTGGIEKLFF,TGCAGCGTCCGGACAGGGGGTATTGAAAAACTGTTTTTT
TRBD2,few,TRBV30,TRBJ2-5,CAWSGASGRETQYF,TGTGCCTGGTCGGGGGCTAGCGGGCGAGAGACCCAGTACTTC
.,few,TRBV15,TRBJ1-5,CATSRGRVGQPQHF,TGTGCCACCAGCAGAGGTCGGGTTGGGCAGCCCCAGCATTTT
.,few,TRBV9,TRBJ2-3,CASSVEVYSSTDTQYF,TGTGCCAGCAGCGTAGAAGTCTACTCTTCCACAGATACGCAGTATTTT
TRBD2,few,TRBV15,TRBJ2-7,CATSRGLAGHSYEQYF,TGTGCCACCAGCAGGGGACTAGCGGGACACTCCTACGAGCAGTACTTC
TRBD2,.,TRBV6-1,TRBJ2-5,CASSVQGGETQYF,TGTGCCAGCAGTGTTCAGGGAGGGGAGACCCAGTACTTC
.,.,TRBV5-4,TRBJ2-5,CASSPPGRRDETQYF,TGTGCCAGCAGCCCCCCGGGACGGCGGGACGAGACCCAGTACTTC
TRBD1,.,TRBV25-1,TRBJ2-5,CASSGQGAGETQYF,TGTGCCAGCAGTGGACAGGGGGCAGGAGAGACCCAGTACTTC
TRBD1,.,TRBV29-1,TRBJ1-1,CSVVSIGQGYTEAFF,TGCAGCGTTGTGTCTATCGGACAGGGCTACACTGAAGCTTTCTTT
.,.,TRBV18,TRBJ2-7,CASSPADYEQYF,TGTGCCAGCTCACCAGCGGACTACGAGCAGTACTTC
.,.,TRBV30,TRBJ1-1,CAWRTGHRYEAFF,TGTGCCTGGCGTACGGGACACCGATACGAAGCTTTCTTT
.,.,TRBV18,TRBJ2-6,CASSPPGHSGANVLTF,TGTGCCAGCTCACCACCGGGACACTCTGGGGCCAACGTCCTGACTTTC
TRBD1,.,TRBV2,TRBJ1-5,CASSERTGRNQPQHF,TGTGCCAGCAGTGAAAGGACAGGGAGGAATCAGCCCCAGCATTTT
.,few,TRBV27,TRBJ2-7,CASSLFGQGINEQYF,TGTGCCAGCAGTTTATTTGGGCAGGGAATAAACGAGCAGTACTTC
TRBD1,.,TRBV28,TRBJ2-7,CASSFYRGRRSEQYF,TGTGCCAGCAGTTTCTACAGGGGGCGCCGGTCCGAGCAGTACTTC